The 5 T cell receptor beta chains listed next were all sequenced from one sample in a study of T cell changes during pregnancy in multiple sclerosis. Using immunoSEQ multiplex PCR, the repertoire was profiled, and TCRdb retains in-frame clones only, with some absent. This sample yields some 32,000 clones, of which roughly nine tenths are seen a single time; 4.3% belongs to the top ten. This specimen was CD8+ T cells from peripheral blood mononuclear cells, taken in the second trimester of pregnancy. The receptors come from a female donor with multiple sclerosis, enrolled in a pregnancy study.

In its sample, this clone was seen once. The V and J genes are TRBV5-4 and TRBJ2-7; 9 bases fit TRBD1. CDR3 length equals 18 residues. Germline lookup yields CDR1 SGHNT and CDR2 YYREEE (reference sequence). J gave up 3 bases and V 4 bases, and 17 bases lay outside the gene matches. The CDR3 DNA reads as TGTGCCAGCAGCATGCGGACAGGGGCGTATGGGGGGTACTACGAGCAGTACTTC. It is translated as CASSMRTGAYGGYYEQYF.

The CDR3 protein is CASSHPRLAGGYEQYF. As DNA, the CDR3 is TGTGCCAGCAGTCATCCCCGGCTAGCGGGAGGCTACGAGCAGTACTTC. The chain links TRBV7-9 to TRBJ2-7; 11 bases fit TRBD2. This CDR3 contains 16 residues. Looked up from germline, CDR1 is SEHNR and CDR2 is FQNEAQ (reference sequence). Trimming cost V 6 bases and J 3 bases; bases outside gene matches: 10.

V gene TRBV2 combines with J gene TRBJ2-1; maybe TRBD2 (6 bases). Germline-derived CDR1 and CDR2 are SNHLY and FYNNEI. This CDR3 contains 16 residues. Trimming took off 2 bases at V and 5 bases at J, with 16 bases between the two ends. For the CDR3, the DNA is TGTGCCAGCAGTGAACGGCGCGGGATAGTGCACAATGAGCAGTTCTTC. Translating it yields CASSERRGIVHNEQFF.

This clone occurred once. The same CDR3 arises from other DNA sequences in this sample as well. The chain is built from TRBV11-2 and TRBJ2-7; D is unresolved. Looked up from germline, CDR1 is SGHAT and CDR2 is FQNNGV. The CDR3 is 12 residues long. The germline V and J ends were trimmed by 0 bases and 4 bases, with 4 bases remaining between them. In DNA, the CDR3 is TGTGCCAGCAGCTTAGACCGTTACGAGCAGTACTTC. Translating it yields CASSLDRYEQYF.

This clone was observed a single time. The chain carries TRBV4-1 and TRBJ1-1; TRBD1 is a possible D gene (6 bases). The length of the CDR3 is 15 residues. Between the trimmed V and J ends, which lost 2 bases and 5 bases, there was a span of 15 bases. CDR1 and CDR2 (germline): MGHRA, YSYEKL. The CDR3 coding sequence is TGCGCCAGCAGCCAATGGGTAGGGGGGGATACTGAAGCTTTCTTT. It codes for CASSQWVGGDTEAFF.